The rows below give T cell receptor beta chains drawn from one sample of a study of cytomegalovirus exposure and HLA in healthy donors. Repertoires were generated with immunoSEQ multiplex PCR, while TCRdb's copy carries only in-frame clones and drops some. The sample lists 150,000 to 200,000 clones, 81% occurring once. The material sequenced was PBMCs. The receptors derive from a man aged 50-60 years in good health and CMV-seronegative. The CDR3 runs from the conserved cysteine through the conserved F or W. A D gene is named only where the DNA matches it firmly. Clone size is not always given. Where it is, it says once, few, many or a class for expanded clones.

abundance	v_gene	j_gene	d_gene	CDR3aa	CDR3nt
.	TRBV5-5	TRBJ2-7	TRBD1	CASSLDRGNYEQYF	TGTGCCAGCAGCTTGGACAGGGGGAACTACGAGCAGTACTTC
once	TRBV5-1	TRBJ1-2	.	CASSLEGQNGYTF	TGCGCCAGCAGCTTGGAGGGGCAGAATGGCTACACCTTC
once	TRBV19	TRBJ2-5	TRBD1	CASSTLSGTGKETQYF	TGTGCCAGTAGTACCCTCAGTGGGACAGGAAAAGAGACCCAGTACTTC
.	TRBV6-1	TRBJ1-1	TRBD1	CASSVGRQGGGTEAFF	TGTGCCAGCAGTGTGGGGAGACAGGGGGGAGGGACTGAAGCTTTCTTT
.	TRBV7-9	TRBJ2-7	.	CASSLGGASEQYF	TGTGCCAGCAGCTTAGGGGGCGCCAGCGAGCAGTACTTC
.	TRBV6-5	TRBJ2-7	TRBD1	CASSYSPGQSSYEQYF	TGTGCCAGCAGTTACTCGCCGGGACAGAGCTCCTACGAGCAGTACTTC
.	TRBV4-2	TRBJ2-7	.	CASSQGYSEQYF	TGTGCCAGCAGCCAAGGGTATAGCGAGCAGTACTTC
.	TRBV30	TRBJ1-2	TRBD1	CAWDRGNYGYTF	TGTGCCTGGGACAGGGGGAATTATGGCTACACCTTC
.	TRBV9	TRBJ1-3	TRBD1	CASSVAPRDRGNTIYF	TGTGCCAGCAGCGTAGCTCCCCGGGACAGAGGAAACACCATATATTTT
.	TRBV4-3	TRBJ1-1	.	CASTTAMNTEAFF	TGCGCCAGCACTACAGCTATGAACACTGAAGCTTTCTTT
.	TRBV7-8	TRBJ2-3	.	CASRPGTSTDTQYF	TGTGCCAGCAGGCCCGGGACTAGCACAGATACGCAGTATTTT
.	TRBV19	TRBJ1-2	.	CASSTTGDGYTF	TGTGCCAGTAGTACGACAGGTGATGGCTACACCTTC
once	TRBV4-1	TRBJ2-1	.	CASSQERAASNEQFF	TGCGCCAGCAGCCAAGAGAGAGCGGCAAGCAATGAGCAGTTCTTC
.	TRBV19	TRBJ2-7	TRBD1	CASSTGSGTVVYEQYF	TGTGCCAGTAGTACCGGATCCGGGACAGTTGTCTACGAGCAGTACTTC
.	TRBV18	TRBJ2-2	TRBD1	CASSPRRTGQGDTGELFF	TGTGCCAGCTCACCACGAAGGACGGGACAGGGGGACACCGGGGAGCTGTTTTTT
.	TRBV7-9	TRBJ2-1	TRBD2	CASSLGLLAGDNEQFF	TGTGCCAGCAGCTTAGGGTTACTAGCGGGGGACAATGAGCAGTTCTTC
.	TRBV5-6	TRBJ1-3	.	CASSLRGYSGNTIYF	TGTGCCAGCAGCTTGAGAGGGTACTCTGGAAACACCATATATTTT
.	TRBV7-7	TRBJ2-5	.	CASSLQGSETQYF	TGTGCCAGCAGCTTACAGGGGAGTGAGACCCAGTACTTC
.	TRBV7-8	TRBJ2-1	.	CASPWGGPEQFF	TGTGCCAGCCCCTGGGGGGGCCCTGAGCAGTTCTTC
.	TRBV2	TRBJ2-5	TRBD1	CASNPTGGGSETQYF	TGTGCCAGCAATCCGACAGGGGGAGGTTCGGAGACCCAGTACTTC
.	TRBV30	TRBJ1-1	.	CAWGLSTEAFF	TGTGCCTGGGGTCTGAGCACTGAAGCTTTCTTT
once	TRBV4-3	TRBJ1-6	.	CASSQKPGGNSPLHF	TGCGCCAGCAGCCAAAAGCCCGGGGGTAATTCACCCCTCCACTTT
.	TRBV21-1	TRBJ1-5	.	CATSPQGVDGNQPQHF	TGTGCCACAAGTCCTCAGGGCGTCGATGGCAATCAGCCCCAGCATTTT
.	TRBV5-4	TRBJ1-6	.	CASSVSGTGNSPLHF	TGTGCCAGCAGCGTATCCGGGACTGGCAATTCACCCCTCCACTTT
once	TRBV7-9	TRBJ2-2	TRBD1	CASSLLGTGSWELFF	TGTGCCAGCAGCTTATTGGGGACAGGGTCTTGGGAGCTGTTTTTT
once	TRBV25-1	TRBJ2-5	.	CASSDVRRGDQETQYF	TGTGCCAGCAGTGACGTCCGGAGGGGAGACCAAGAGACCCAGTACTTC
once	TRBV2	TRBJ2-2	TRBD2	CASSDRGGYTGELFF	TGTGCCAGCAGTGACCGCGGGGGATACACCGGGGAGCTGTTTTTT
.	TRBV7-8	TRBJ1-6	.	CASSLIGAGNSLLHF	TGTGCCAGCAGCTTAATTGGTGCGGGTAATTCACTCCTCCACTTT
.	TRBV7-2	TRBJ1-5	.	CASSLETGSNQPQHF	TGTGCCAGCAGCTTAGAAACAGGGAGCAATCAGCCCCAGCATTTT
.	TRBV9	TRBJ2-2	.	CASSVGGPTGELFF	TGTGCCAGCAGCGTCGGGGGTCCCACCGGGGAGCTGTTTTTT
.	TRBV25-1	TRBJ1-3	.	CASSAQDSSGNTIYF	TGTGCCAGCAGTGCTCAGGACAGCTCTGGAAACACCATATATTTT
.	TRBV7-9	TRBJ2-5	TRBD2	CASSLGGGAVETQYF	TGTGCCAGCAGCTTAGGCGGGGGGGCCGTAGAGACCCAGTACTTC
.	TRBV6-5	TRBJ1-3	.	CASSYGGGSGNTIYF	TGTGCCAGCAGTTACGGGGGGGGATCTGGAAACACCATATATTTT
.	TRBV7-9	TRBJ2-7	.	CASSRGQDYEQYF	TGTGCCAGCAGCCGGGGACAAGACTACGAGCAGTACTTC
few	TRBV6-1	TRBJ2-7	.	CATKTGLNEQYF	TGTGCCACGAAAACAGGGCTCAACGAGCAGTACTTC
.	TRBV6-6	TRBJ2-7	TRBD1	CASSPRDRFYEQYF	TGTGCCAGCAGCCCCCGGGACAGATTCTACGAGCAGTACTTC
.	TRBV4-3	TRBJ1-6	.	CASSPTDSLNSPLHF	TGCGCCAGCAGCCCCACGGACAGTCTAAATTCACCCCTCCACTTT
.	TRBV5-6	TRBJ2-3	.	CASTPAGTYLIDTQYF	TGTGCCAGCACCCCCGCCGGGACATATCTTATAGATACGCAGTATTTT
once	TRBV7-9	TRBJ2-5	TRBD1	CASSVGQIDETQYF	TGTGCCAGCAGCGTGGGACAGATCGATGAGACCCAGTACTTC
.	TRBV7-9	TRBJ2-7	.	CSSSSAGQRGSYEQYF	TGTTCCAGCAGCTCAGCGGGACAGCGTGGCTCCTACGAGCAGTACTTC
.	TRBV10-3	TRBJ1-1	TRBD1	CAISEDRENTEAFF	TGTGCCATCAGTGAAGACAGGGAGAACACTGAAGCTTTCTTT